This T cell receptor beta chain was observed in a study of blood T cell repertoires in COVID-19. Study background: Researchers got acute and convalescent COVID-19 samples from the United States, Italy and Spain. Sample material is recorded as cDNA or gDNA derived from T cells, B-cell-depleted T cells, or PBMCs.

The germline gives CDR1 SGHTA, CDR2 FQGNSA. V dropped 3 bases and J dropped 10; count of bases not matched to a gene: 5. The CDR3 is made up of 13 amino acids. Per the original methods: Reference gene primers were amplified, and this amplification served to estimate nucleated cell counts. Some clones are missing from TCRdb's copy, which holds only in-frame ones; the method was immunoSEQ multiplex PCR. Clone size and V and J calls were adopted from that table, with D and trimming inferred from the DNA. The table has about 190,000 clones, 88% seen once. This clonotype was sampled from a man between 65 and 79 years old with active or convalescent COVID-19. Sample: peripheral blood. V is TRBV7-2 and J is TRBJ2-1, with 8 bases identical to TRBD1. The CDR3 sequence: CASSLTGDREQFF. The CDR3 nucleotides are TGTGCCAGCAGCTTGACAGGGGATAGGGAGCAGTTCTTC.